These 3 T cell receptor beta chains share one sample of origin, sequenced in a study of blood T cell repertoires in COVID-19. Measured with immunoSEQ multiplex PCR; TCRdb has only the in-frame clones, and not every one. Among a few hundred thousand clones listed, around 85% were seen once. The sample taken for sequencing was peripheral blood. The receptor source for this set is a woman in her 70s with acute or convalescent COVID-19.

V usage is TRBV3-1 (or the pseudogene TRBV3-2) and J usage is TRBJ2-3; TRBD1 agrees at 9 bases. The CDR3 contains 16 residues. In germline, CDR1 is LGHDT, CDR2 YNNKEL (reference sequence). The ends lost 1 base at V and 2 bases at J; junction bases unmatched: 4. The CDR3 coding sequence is TGTGCCAGCAGCCAAGTGTGGGACAGGGTCACAGATACGCAGTATTTT. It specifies CASSQVWDRVTDTQYF.

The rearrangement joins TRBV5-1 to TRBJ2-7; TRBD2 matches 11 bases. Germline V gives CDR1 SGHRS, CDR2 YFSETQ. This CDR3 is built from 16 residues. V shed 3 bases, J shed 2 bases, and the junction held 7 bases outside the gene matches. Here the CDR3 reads CASSSPSSGGTYEQYF. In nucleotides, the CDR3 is TGCGCCAGCAGCTCCCCGTCTAGCGGGGGGACCTACGAGCAGTACTTC.

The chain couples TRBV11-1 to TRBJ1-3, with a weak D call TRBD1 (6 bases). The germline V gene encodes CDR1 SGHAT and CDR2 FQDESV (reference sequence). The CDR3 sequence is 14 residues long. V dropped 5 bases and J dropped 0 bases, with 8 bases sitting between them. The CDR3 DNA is TGTGCCAGCAGCAGGACAGACTCTGGAAACACCATATATTTT. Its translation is CASSRTDSGNTIYF. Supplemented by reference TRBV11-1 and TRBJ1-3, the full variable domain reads EAEVAQSPRYKITEKSQAVAFWCDPISGHATLYWYRQILGQGPELLVQFQDESVVDDSQLPKDRFSAERLKGVDSTLKIQPAELGDSAMYLCASSRTDSGNTIYFGEGSWLTVV.